Below, 30 T cell receptor beta chains from the same sample are listed, as sequenced in a study of T cell repertoires in cytomegalovirus infection. TCRdb redid the calling of the reads with MiXCR, one entry per CDR3 protein. The sample consists of around 900,000 distinct CDR3 sequences, roughly 30% of them appearing once. No antigen has been identified for these receptors. This sample comprised cultured CD8+ T cells from PBMCs, obtained from culture after CMV antigen stimulation. These receptors were collected from a human donor in good health (CMV status not recorded). Some clones in this sample may be carry-over from other donors' samples.

The chain uses TRBV28 and TRBJ2-3; unclear D gene. Germline V gene sequence: CDR1 MDHEN, CDR2 SYDVKM. V lost 2 bases to trimming and J lost 5 bases, with 14 bases between them. The CDR3 sequence is 15 residues long. The CDR3 spells CASSLEYSGRDTQYF. CDR3 bases: TGTGCCAGCAGTTTAGAGTACTCAGGAAGAGATACGCAGTATTTT.

The V gene is TRBV7-6, the J gene TRBJ2-1, with D hard to call. Per the germline V gene, CDR1 is SGHVS and CDR2 is FNYEAQ. V lost 6 bases and J 9 bases, leaving 12 bases between the germline ends. The CDR3 consists of 12 residues. As DNA, the CDR3 is TGTGCCAGCAGTGGAGTGGCTGCTGAGCAGTTCTTC. Its translation: CASSGVAAEQFF.

Only a few counts were recorded for this clonotype. This chain links TRBV7-9 with TRBJ1-4, with D possibly matching TRBD1 (5 bases). The CDR3 sequence is 14 residues long. V shed 5 bases and J shed 5 bases, with 12 bases lying between them. In germline, CDR1 is SEHNR, CDR2 FQNEAQ (reference sequence). CDR3 in amino acids: CASSPSRGNEKLFF. The CDR3 coding sequence is TGTGCCAGCAGCCCTAGCCGGGGGAATGAAAAACTGTTTTTT.

This clonotype was counted only a few times. This chain connects TRBV5-5 to TRBJ1-3; 12 nucleotides line up with TRBD1. V lost 3 bases, J lost 3 bases, and 7 bases stayed unmatched. Per germline, CDR1 SGHKS and CDR2 YYEKEE (reference sequence). The CDR3 is made up of 17 amino acids. CDR3 region: CASSWNWDRGLGNTIYF. In DNA form, the CDR3 reads TGTGCCAGCAGCTGGAACTGGGACAGGGGGCTTGGAAACACCATATATTTT.

Only a few counts were recorded for this clonotype. This sequence joins TRBV28 and TRBJ1-5; possible D gene TRBD1, 5 bases. The CDR3 runs 15 residues. Trimming took 10 bases from V and 0 from J, leaving 16 bases between them. Germline CDR1 MDHEN, CDR2 SYDVKM. CDR3 nucleotides: TGTGCCACCTCCCGGGGCGAATATAGCAATCAGCCCCAGCATTTT. Amino acid sequence: CATSRGEYSNQPQHF.

The chain couples TRBV12-3 or TRBV12-4 to TRBJ1-5; maybe TRBD1 (5 bases). V lost 3 bases and J lost 0, with 12 bases in between. The CDR3 contains 16 residues. The CDR3 nucleotides read TGTGCCAGCAGTTTCTTCGGGAGGGGTAGCAATCAGCCCCAGCATTTT. Translating it yields CASSFFGRGSNQPQHF.

On this clonotype: The CDR3 end shows no conserved phenylalanine or tryptophan, and so a read error is likely. The V and J genes are TRBV5-5 and TRBJ2-7; D might be TRBD1 or TRBD2, each matching 6 bases. V lost 2 bases and J 4 bases, leaving 13 bases between the germline ends. Germline V gives CDR1 SGHKS, CDR2 YYEKEE (reference sequence). The CDR3 spans 14 residues. Here the CDR3 reads CASSFEGGGYEQYS. The CDR3 DNA reads as TGTGCCAGCAGCTTCGAAGGGGGAGGATACGAGCAGTACTCC.

This clonotype was observed a few times. The V gene is TRBV12-3 or TRBV12-4, the J gene TRBJ1-6; 7 bases are a match to TRBD1. The J segment lost 8 bases and the V segment lost 6 bases, leaving 7 bases of the junction unmatched. The CDR3 runs to 14 residues. Here the CDR3 DNA reads TGTGCCAGCAGCCAAGACAGGGTTGATTCACCCCTCCACTTT. Its translation: CASSQDRVDSPLHF.

This clonotype has a handful of counts. The chain links TRBV19 to TRBJ1-2; the D gene is possibly TRBD1 (6 bases). V dropped 4 bases and J dropped 3 bases, with 9 bases sitting between them. The CDR3 consists of 13 residues. Germline CDR1 LNHDA, CDR2 SQIVND (reference sequence). CDR3 in amino acids: CASSTRTDYGYTF. CDR3 DNA sequence: TGTGCCAGTAGTACCCGGACAGACTATGGCTACACCTTC.

This clonotype has only a few counts. V and J are TRBV19 and TRBJ2-1; D tentatively fits TRBD1 or TRBD2 (7 bases each). V was shortened by 5 bases and J by 1 base, with 24 bases between the two germline ends. CDR1 and CDR2 from the germline V gene are LNHDA and SQIVND (reference sequence). The CDR3 is 19 residues long. CDR3 nucleotides: TGTGCCAGTAGTCTCCCTCGGGGGAGGGGGCCCCATTCCTACAATGAGCAGTTCTTC. As protein: CASSLPRGRGPHSYNEQFF.

The chain recombines TRBV2 with TRBJ2-4; a weak D match, TRBD1 (6 bases). V was clipped by 10 bases and J by 6 bases, with 10 bases between them. CDR3 size: 11 residues. CDR1 and CDR2 from the germline V gene are SNHLY and FYNNEI. The CDR3 here is CATLDRNIQYF. CDR3 sequence (DNA): TGTGCCACCTTGGACAGAAACATTCAGTACTTC. The full variable domain, its missing parts supplied by reference TRBV2 and TRBJ2-4, is EPEVTQTPSHQVTQMGQEVILRCVPISNHLYFYWYRQILGQKVEFLVSFYNNEISEKSEIFDDQFSVERPDGSNFTLKIRSTKLEDSAMYFCATLDRNIQYFGAGTRLSVL.

This clonotype has a handful of counts. The chain couples TRBV7-6 to TRBJ2-1; the D is unclear. Germline assignment: CDR1 SGHVS and CDR2 FNYEAQ. CDR3 length: 14 amino acids. V lost 1 base to trimming and J lost 3 bases, with 7 bases between them. The CDR3 DNA follows: TGTGCCAGCAGCTTAGAGGGCAACTACAATGAGCAGTTCTTC. It specifies CASSLEGNYNEQFF. Supplemented by reference TRBV7-6 and TRBJ2-1, the full variable domain reads GAGVSQSPRYKVTKRGQDVALRCDPISGHVSLYWYRQALGQGPEFLTYFNYEAQQDKSGLPNDRFSAERPEGSISTLTIQRTEQRDSAMYRCASSLEGNYNEQFFGPGTRLTVL.

This clonotype appeared many times. The CDR3 DNA reads TGTGCCAGCAGCTCTAACCCCAGGGAAGGAGGCACTGAAGCTTTCTTT. This codes for CASSSNPREGGTEAFF. The V gene is TRBV7-9, the J gene TRBJ1-1; D possibly corresponds to TRBD1 (5 bases). This CDR3 has 16 amino acids. The germline V and J ends were trimmed by 4 bases and 4 bases, with 19 bases remaining between them. Germline V CDR1 and CDR2: SEHNR, FQNEAQ (reference sequence).

The chain employs TRBV27 and TRBJ1-2; tentatively, D is TRBD1 (6 bases). V was trimmed by 6 bases and J by 1 base, leaving 12 bases between them. The CDR3 has 14 amino acids. Germline-derived CDR1 and CDR2 are MNHEY and SMNVEV (reference sequence). CDR3 protein: CASRTGNLNYGYTF. The CDR3 DNA reads TGTGCCAGCAGAACAGGGAACCTTAACTATGGCTACACCTTC.

The CDR3 nucleotides read TGCAGTGCTAGATACACCGCGGGTGGCTACACCTTC. As protein: CSARYTAGGYTF. J is TRBJ1-2 and V is TRBV20-1; D is undetermined. The CDR3 sequence is 12 residues long. CDR1 DFQATT and CDR2 SNEGSKA come from the germline V gene (reference sequence). V shed 2 bases and J shed 7 bases, with 11 bases lying between them.

The J gene is TRBJ2-5, the V gene TRBV7-9; either TRBD1 or TRBD2 may fit D (5 bases each). V was trimmed by 4 bases and J by 6 bases, leaving 12 bases between them. The length of the CDR3 is 13 residues. Germline CDR1 and CDR2: SEHNR and FQNEAQ (reference sequence). The DNA of the CDR3 is TGTGCCAGCAGCTCACCGGTGGGACAGACCCAGTACTTC. This sequence encodes CASSSPVGQTQYF.

In its sample, this clonotype was seen a few times. The chain recombines TRBV2 with TRBJ2-7, with D possibly matching TRBD2 (7 bases). CDR3 length: 15 residues. V lost 6 bases and J lost 0, with 15 bases in between. The V gene's germline CDR1 is SNHLY and CDR2 FYNNEI. CDR3 coding DNA: TGTGCCAGCAGACGAGGGGGGGACAACTCCTACGAGCAGTACTTC. Its translation is CASRRGGDNSYEQYF.

V and J are TRBV9 and TRBJ1-2; D possibly corresponds to TRBD1 (6 bases). Germline CDR1 is SGDLS and CDR2 is YYNGEE. The CDR3 is 15 residues long. The V end lost 0 bases, the J end lost 7 bases, and 16 bases lay between the germline ends. This chain's CDR3 is CASSVAGGGRAGYTF. The CDR3 DNA reads TGTGCCAGCAGCGTAGCGGGGGGGGGCAGGGCTGGCTACACCTTC.

The rearrangement links TRBV12-3 or TRBV12-4 to TRBJ2-7; the D gene is possibly TRBD2 (6 bases). V was shortened by 1 base and J by 5 bases, with 15 bases between the two germline ends. The CDR3 is 15 amino acids. Here the CDR3 reads CASSLGQRDLHEQYV. The CDR3 DNA reads as TGTGCCAGCAGTTTAGGTCAAAGGGACTTGCACGAGCAGTACGTC.

This clonotype was recorded only once. This chain uses TRBV7-6 with TRBJ2-7, with 7 bases lining up with TRBD2. Germline trimming cut 1 base from V and 2 bases from J; bases unmatched to any gene: 5. The CDR3 contains 15 residues. Germline lookup yields CDR1 SGHVS and CDR2 FNYEAQ. CDR3 residues: CASSLERGGTYEQYF. The CDR3 bases are TGTGCCAGCAGCTTAGAGCGGGGCGGAACCTACGAGCAGTACTTC.

A word on this clonotype: The germline gene is not matched at one end of the junction; a read error may be the cause. This chain links TRBV6-5 with TRBJ2-2; perhaps TRBD2 as D (6 bases). The CDR3 is made up of 17 amino acids. The germline gives CDR1 MNHEY, CDR2 SVGAGI. The CDR3 nucleotides are TGTGCCTGCAGTTACCTCTTCGGAGGGCTTAACACCGGGGAGCTGTTTTTT. Amino acid sequence: CACSYLFGGLNTGELFF.

This clonotype was found a few times. The J gene is TRBJ1-6, the V gene TRBV5-5; D is ambiguous. Between the trimmed V and J ends, which lost 2 bases and 4 bases, there was a span of 10 bases. The CDR3 is made up of 15 amino acids. The germline V gene has CDR1 SGHKS and CDR2 YYEKEE (reference sequence). Here the CDR3 DNA reads TGTGCCAGCAGCTTCGGTTTGGGTTATAATTCACCCCTCCACTTT. Its protein is CASSFGLGYNSPLHF.

The chain joins TRBV15 to TRBJ2-2; D is possibly TRBD1 (5 bases). Between the trimmed V and J ends, which lost 0 bases and 2 bases, there was a span of 16 bases. The CDR3 runs to 18 residues. In germline, CDR1 is LNHNV, CDR2 YYDKDF (reference sequence). DNA for the CDR3: TGTGCCACCAGCAGAGATCGAGTGCGTAGGACAAACACCGGGGAGCTGTTTTTT. Amino acids: CATSRDRVRRTNTGELFF.

This rearrangement joins TRBV28 to TRBJ2-5, with TRBD1 matching 9 bases. The CDR3 is made up of 16 amino acids. J lost 5 bases, V lost 5 bases, and 12 bases had no gene match. Per the germline V gene, CDR1 is MDHEN and CDR2 is SYDVKM. CDR3 region: CASSHLWDRVGETQYF. DNA for the CDR3: TGTGCCAGCAGTCATCTATGGGACAGGGTCGGGGAGACCCAGTACTTC.

J is TRBJ2-3 and V is TRBV7-9; D may be TRBD1 (6 bases). Germline CDR1 SEHNR, CDR2 FQNEAQ (reference sequence). The V and J ends lost 5 bases and 6 bases respectively, with 15 bases between them. This CDR3 is built from 14 residues. The CDR3 DNA sequence: TGTGCCAGCAGCGGGTTGGGGGCCGTTGATACGCAGTATTTT. It codes for CASSGLGAVDTQYF.

The genes are TRBV6-6 and TRBJ2-5; D may be TRBD2 (7 bases). CDR3 size: 15 residues. Per germline, CDR1 MNHNY and CDR2 SVGAGI (reference sequence). V gave up 0 bases and J gave up 5 bases, with 13 bases separating them. CDR3 sequence (DNA): TGTGCCAGCAGTTACTCGATGGGGGGGCGGGAGACCCAGTACTTC. Amino acid sequence: CASSYSMGGRETQYF.

V gene TRBV7-2 combines with J gene TRBJ2-7; 9 bases map to TRBD1. CDR3 size: 12 residues. The germline gives CDR1 SGHTA, CDR2 FQGNSA. Losses at the gene ends were 8 bases for V and 4 bases for J; bases not matched to a gene: 3. The CDR3 here is CASPDRGYEQYV. For the CDR3, the DNA is TGTGCCAGCCCGGACAGGGGTTACGAGCAGTACGTC.

This chain links TRBV20-1 with TRBJ2-7; TRBD1 might be the D (6 bases). The CDR3 spans 14 residues. Between the trimmed V and J ends, which lost 5 bases and 1 base, there was a span of 15 bases. Looked up from germline, CDR1 is DFQATT and CDR2 is SNEGSKA (reference sequence). CDR3 bases: TGCAGTGCTGTGGAAGTAGGGGGATCCTACGAGCAGTACTTC. Its protein is CSAVEVGGSYEQYF.

Comments on this clonotype: Just one base apart from a much larger clone, this may be a read error. This chain uses TRBV28 with TRBJ2-1; tentative D call: TRBD1 (6 bases). Germline V gene sequence: CDR1 MDHEN, CDR2 SYDVKM. Trimming took off 7 bases at V and 7 bases at J, with 11 bases between the two ends. The CDR3 spans 12 residues. Here the CDR3 DNA reads TGTGCCAGCACTCCCCAGGGGAATGAGCAGTTCTTC. Its protein is CASTPQGNEQFF.

V is TRBV29-1 and J is TRBJ2-2; D gene uncertain. This CDR3 spans 11 amino acids. The ends were cut back, 6 bases at V and 6 bases at J, with 8 bases in the middle. Germline assignment: CDR1 SQVTM and CDR2 ANQGSEA. The DNA for the CDR3 is TGCAGCGTCTCCCCGGCCGGGGAGCTGTTTTTT. This sequence encodes CSVSPAGELFF.